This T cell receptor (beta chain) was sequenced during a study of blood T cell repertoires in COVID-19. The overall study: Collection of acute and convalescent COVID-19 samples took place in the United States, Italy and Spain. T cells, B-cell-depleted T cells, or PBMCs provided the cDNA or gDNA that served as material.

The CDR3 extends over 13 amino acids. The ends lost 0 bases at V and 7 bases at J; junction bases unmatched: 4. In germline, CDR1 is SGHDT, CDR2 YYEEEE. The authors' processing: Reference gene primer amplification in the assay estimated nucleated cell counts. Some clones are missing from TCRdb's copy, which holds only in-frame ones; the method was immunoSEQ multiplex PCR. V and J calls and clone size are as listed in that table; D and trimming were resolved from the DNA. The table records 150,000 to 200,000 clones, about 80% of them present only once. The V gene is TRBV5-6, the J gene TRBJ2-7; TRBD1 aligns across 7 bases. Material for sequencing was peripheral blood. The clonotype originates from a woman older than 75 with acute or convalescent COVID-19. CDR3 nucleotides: TGTGCCAGCAGCTTGGGGGACAGTATTGAGCAGTACTTC. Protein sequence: CASSLGDSIEQYF.